Below are 21 T cell receptor beta chains sequenced from a single sample in a study of beta chain features in type 1 diabetes (dated by TCRdb to between 2017 and 2018). The library was prepared using the immunoSEQ multiplex PCR assay. The entire amount of isolated RNA was reverse transcribed using the High Capacity cDNA Reverse Transcription Kit, so the sequenced TCRB transcripts were expressed ones. The table was pulled from immuneACCESS by TCRdb, which kept in-frame rearrangements only. Such tables lose some clones; where checked, under half of the loss comes from unresolved V genes, and the rest has no known cause. Present in this sample are more than 150,000 clones, about 12% of which were seen just once. The ten most abundant clones make up 0.62% of the sample. Source material: central memory CD4+ T cells from blood. The receptors stem from a young woman in good health.

V gene TRBV14 combines with J gene TRBJ1-2; 10 nucleotides line up with TRBD1. The trim removed 4 bases at V and 5 bases at J, leaving 10 bases unmatched. Per germline, CDR1 SGHDN and CDR2 FVKESK. This CDR3 has 16 amino acids. The CDR3 nucleotides read TGTGCCAGCAGCCCCTGGACAGGGGGGCACCCGTATGGCTACACCTTC. It yields the protein CASSPWTGGHPYGYTF.

This clone was observed a handful of times. The J gene is TRBJ1-4, the V gene TRBV7-9; TRBD1 is a possible D gene (6 bases). Germline V gives CDR1 SEHNR, CDR2 FQNEAQ (reference sequence). The germline V and J ends were trimmed by 6 bases and 0 bases, with 11 bases remaining between them. This CDR3 spans 15 amino acids. The CDR3 spells CASRGTLATNEKLFF. In DNA form, the CDR3 reads TGTGCCAGCAGAGGGACACTTGCAACTAATGAAAAACTGTTTTTT.

J is TRBJ2-3 and V is TRBV7-9, with 10 bases matching TRBD2. The germline gives CDR1 SEHNR, CDR2 FQNEAQ (reference sequence). With 5 bases clipped from V and 5 bases from J, the junction kept 10 bases outside the gene matches. This CDR3 region has 16 residues. The CDR3 nucleotides read TGTGCCAGCAGCATAACTCTAGCGGGAGCGCTAGATACGCAGTATTTT. Residues: CASSITLAGALDTQYF.

This clone was counted a few times. The CDR3 region has the DNA TGTGCCAGCAGCTTATTAGCGCTCGACTACGAGCAGTACTTC. The encoded protein is CASSLLALDYEQYF. The chain recombines TRBV7-2 with TRBJ2-7; possible D gene TRBD2, 5 bases. Trimming took off 2 bases at V and 3 bases at J, with 11 bases between the two ends. CDR3 length: 14 amino acids. Germline CDR1 and CDR2: SGHTA and FQGNSA.

This clone was picked up a small number of times. The V and J genes are TRBV9 and TRBJ2-3; 7 positions agree with TRBD2. In germline, CDR1 is SGDLS, CDR2 YYNGEE. The ends lost 4 bases at V and 3 bases at J; junction bases unmatched: 11. The CDR3 sequence is 16 residues long. This CDR3 is CASSPRGTTVTDTQYF. In DNA form, the CDR3 reads TGTGCCAGCAGCCCACGGGGGACTACCGTGACAGATACGCAGTATTTT.

This sequence joins TRBV4-2 and TRBJ1-1, with TRBD1 matching 8 bases. The CDR3 has 16 amino acids. CDR1 is LGHNA, CDR2 YNFKEQ, per germline. The trim removed 3 bases at V and 4 bases at J, leaving 10 bases unmatched. The CDR3 region is CASSQEPHTGGTEAFF. CDR3 in DNA: TGTGCCAGCAGCCAGGAACCTCACACAGGGGGCACTGAAGCTTTCTTT.

This clone was found a few times. The V and J genes are TRBV29-1 and TRBJ1-4; D may be TRBD1 (5 bases). The CDR3 consists of 15 residues. Trimming shortened V by 1 base and J by 7 bases, and 16 bases separated the two germline ends. Germline loops: CDR1 SQVTM, CDR2 ANQGSEA. CDR3 coding DNA: TGCAGCGTTGAAGTCCCCGGGGGGGTCCGTGAAAAACTGTTTTTT. Its translation: CSVEVPGGVREKLFF.

This clone appeared a few times. The genes are TRBV2 and TRBJ1-2, with D perhaps matching TRBD1 (5 bases). The V gene lost 3 bases and the J gene lost 7 bases, with 12 bases spanning the gap. Per germline, CDR1 SNHLY and CDR2 FYNNEI. CDR3 size: 13 residues. CDR3 protein: CASSEFGAVGYTF. CDR3 coding DNA: TGTGCCAGCAGTGAGTTTGGGGCTGTTGGCTACACCTTC.

The rearrangement links TRBV30 to TRBJ2-1, with 8 bases lining up with TRBD2. This CDR3 has 16 residues. The ends lost 0 bases at V and 5 bases at J; junction bases unmatched: 9. CDR1 GTSNPN and CDR2 SVGIG come from the germline V gene (reference sequence). In nucleotides, the CDR3 is TGTGCCTGGAGTGTAAACTTCCCGGGGGGGCACAATGAGCAGTTCTTC. It yields the protein CAWSVNFPGGHNEQFF.

The chain is built from TRBV7-2 and TRBJ1-2; possibly TRBD1 for D (6 bases). Germline V CDR1 and CDR2: SGHTA, FQGNSA. There are 13 residues in the CDR3. V lost 1 base and J lost 8, with 11 bases in between. The CDR3 bases are TGTGCCAGCAGCTTAGACAGGGCTCGAGGCTACACCTTC. Translated: CASSLDRARGYTF.

This chain connects TRBV19 to TRBJ2-7; a possible D gene is TRBD2 (5 bases). Deletions cut 4 bases from V and 5 bases from J, with 12 bases between. The germline gives CDR1 LNHDA, CDR2 SQIVND (reference sequence). CDR3 length: 13 amino acids. For the CDR3, the DNA is TGTGCCAGTAGTACCACTAGGAAGGACGAGCAGTACTTC. It yields the protein CASSTTRKDEQYF. The entire variable domain, with the rest obtained from reference TRBV19 and TRBJ2-7, is as follows: DGGITQSPKYLFRKEGQNVTLSCEQNLNHDAMYWYRQDPGQGLRLIYYSQIVNDFQKGDIAEGYSVSREKKESFPLTVTSAQKNPTAFYLCASSTTRKDEQYFGPGTRLTVT.

This clone was seen a handful of times. The CDR3 DNA follows: TGTGCCAGCAGTGGCGTAGGACTTGAGCAGTTCTTC. Residues: CASSGVGLEQFF. The rearrangement uses TRBV28 and TRBJ2-1; possibly TRBD2 for D (5 bases). The CDR3 extends over 12 amino acids. Germline assignment: CDR1 MDHEN and CDR2 SYDVKM. V dropped 5 bases and J dropped 9 bases, with 11 bases sitting between them.

The chain couples TRBV5-4 to TRBJ1-2; 7 bases are shared with TRBD1. The germline gives CDR1 SGHNT, CDR2 YYREEE (reference sequence). The CDR3 has 15 residues. The ends lost 4 bases at V and 7 bases at J; junction bases unmatched: 13. CDR3 in DNA: TGTGCCAGCAGCATCGGACAGGCTATACTACCTGGCTACACCTTC. As protein: CASSIGQAILPGYTF.

The V gene is TRBV18, the J gene TRBJ1-3, with unresolved D. Germline CDR1 KGHSH, CDR2 LQKENI. Between the trimmed V and J ends, which lost 2 bases and 0 bases, there was a span of 8 bases. The CDR3 is 15 amino acids. CDR3 amino acids: CASSPGQNSGNTIYF. DNA for the CDR3: TGTGCCAGCTCACCAGGGCAGAACTCTGGAAACACCATATATTTT.

This clone came up a few times. The rearrangement joins TRBV5-6 to TRBJ1-2; TRBD1 might be the D (6 bases). V was pared by 3 bases and J by 2 bases, with 11 bases between. CDR1 is SGHDT and CDR2 is YYEEEE in the germline V gene. This CDR3 is 14 amino acids long. The CDR3 here is CASSSLDRNYGYTF. The CDR3 DNA reads TGTGCCAGCAGCTCCCTCGACAGGAACTATGGCTACACCTTC.

The chain is built from TRBV27 and TRBJ1-3; 8 bases agree with TRBD1. This CDR3 region has 15 residues. V gave up 0 bases and J gave up 8 bases; unmatched junction bases: 6. The germline CDR1 and CDR2 sequences are MNHEY and SMNVEV (reference sequence). The DNA for the CDR3 is TGTGCCAGCAGTTTATCGTTTCACAGGGGGGACACCATATATTTT. Its translation is CASSLSFHRGDTIYF.

The chain combines TRBV6-1 with TRBJ1-5; D possibly corresponds to TRBD1 (5 bases). There are 14 residues in the CDR3. Per germline, CDR1 MNHNS and CDR2 SASEGT. The germline V and J ends were trimmed by 2 bases and 5 bases, with 10 bases remaining between them. This CDR3 reads CASSEIDSYQPQHF. CDR3 nucleotides: TGTGCCAGCAGTGAAATCGACAGCTATCAGCCCCAGCATTTT.

This clone was counted a few times. The chain uses TRBV29-1 and TRBJ2-5; D is unresolved. This CDR3 spans 13 amino acids. V lost 3 bases and J lost 4, with 12 bases in between. Germline V lookup: CDR1 SQVTM, CDR2 ANQGSEA. This CDR3 is CSVDPGLRETQYF. Written as DNA, the CDR3 is TGCAGCGTTGACCCAGGCCTGAGAGAGACCCAGTACTTC.

This chain uses TRBV6-6 with TRBJ2-7; TRBD1 agrees at 7 bases. This CDR3 comprises 13 residues. Germline V lookup: CDR1 MNHNY, CDR2 SVGAGI (reference sequence). V lost 6 bases and J lost 4; bases outside the gene matches: 6. For the CDR3, the DNA is TGTGCCAGCAGCAAGGACAGGTTTTACGAGCAGTACTTC. Translated, it gives CASSKDRFYEQYF.

CDR3 DNA: TGCGCCAGCAGCCCTGGAGCCGGAACAGATACGCAGTATTTT. It is translated as CASSPGAGTDTQYF. The chain uses TRBV5-1 and TRBJ2-3; the D is unclear. The CDR3 totals 14 residues. Trimming took off 4 bases at V and 3 bases at J, with 12 bases between the two ends. CDR1 and CDR2 (germline): SGHRS, YFSETQ.

This clone was detected only a few times. V gene TRBV25-1 combines with J gene TRBJ1-1; D not resolved. CDR1 and CDR2 from the germline V gene are MGHDK and SYGVNS. There are 11 residues in the CDR3. Trimming left V 3 bases short and J 11 bases short, with 10 bases between. This chain's CDR3 is CASSEGSGAFF. The DNA of the CDR3 is TGTGCCAGCAGTGAGGGCAGTGGGGCTTTCTTT. The whole variable domain, remainder taken from reference TRBV25-1 and TRBJ1-1, is EADIYQTPRYLVIGTGKKITLECSQTMGHDKMYWYQQDPGMELHLIHYSYGVNSTEKGDLSSESTVSRIRTEHFPLTLESARPSHTSQYLCASSEGSGAFFGQGTRLTVV.